Listed below are T cell receptor beta chains from one sample, sequenced in a study of cytomegalovirus exposure and HLA in healthy donors. Assay used: immunoSEQ multiplex PCR; TCRdb lists only in-frame clones, some missing. The data contain about 110,000 clones, approximately 95% of them singletons. The source material was PBMCs. Receptors originate from a woman aged 18-29 years in good health and CMV-seronegative. CDR3s leave out the opening cysteine and the closing phenylalanine or tryptophan.

TRBV5-4	ASSFRLTGQGAEAF
TRBV7-2	ASSVPGTGGGDGYT
TRBV9	ASSSTGTSEGETQY
TRBV6-1	ASRNRGSTDTQY
TRBV6-5	ASRWRTEAF
TRBV7-8	ASSLVGTGNTLSDTQY
TRBV5-1	ASSLNRADYNEQF
TRBV4-1	ASSLLGVPNEKLF
TRBV5-1	ASSVLAGGGNEQF
TRBV6-5	ASSTGGAKNIQY
TRBV14	ASSQRGVDEQY